This TCR beta chain is drawn from a study of human CD8 memory T cell subsets (dated by TCRdb to the early 2020s). Study-level background: The clonal relationships among stem-like (TSTEM), progenitor exhausted-like (TPEX) and effector memory CD8+ T cell subsets were assessed by comparing the TCRbeta repertoires of these subsets. Six donors each provided TSTEM, TPEX and effector memory subsets, and TCRbeta repertoires were obtained from all six.

Density gradient separation was used to isolate peripheral blood mononuclear cells from buffy coats of healthy donors. In the study, negative magnetic separation with EasySep or MojoSort CD8+ T cell isolation kits was used to enrich total CD8+ T cells. For each subset, total RNA was extracted using an RNeasy Mini Kit from duplicate vials of some 150,000 sorted CD8+ T cells. PBMCs were used either fresh or after being cryopreserved in fetal bovine serum containing around 10% DMSO. Fluorescence-activated cell sorting on a FACSAria III was used to sort the CD8+ T cell subsets to purity. According to the germline V gene, CDR1 reads MGHRA and CDR2 reads YSYEKL. Its CDR3 holds 17 amino acids, cysteine through phenylalanine. DNA is not on record. Results and caveats for the whole study, not just this receptor: Similarly high normalized Shannon-Wiener diversity was shown by TSTEM and TPEX subsets, whereas comparatively lower diversity was seen in effector memory subsets. The stem-like TSTEM and TPEX subsets each shared clonotypes with effector memory cells, but the TSTEM and TPEX repertoires had minimal overlap with each other, suggesting distinct antigen spectra. Based on Chao1 estimates, TSTEM subsets appeared to have greater repertoire diversity than TPEX subsets, which could potentially reflect a broader range of specificities. Only TCRbeta chains were sequenced, and the repertoire comparisons were based on roughly six donors and tested using paired t-tests with Bonferroni correction.

About this clonotype itself: Its antigen has not been determined.

A Human TCR Profiling Kit was used to prepare UMI-labeled 5' RACE TCRbeta libraries. Every TCRbeta library was prepared in parallel with an identical number of PCR cycles. Per the original workflow: The number of functional CDR3beta clonotypes in each TCRbeta library ranged from about 2,700 to 20,000. MIGEC 1.2.9 handled UMI extraction and consensus assembly, with a minimum of three reads required per UMI. In-frame CDR3beta repertoires were extracted with MiXCR 3.0.3. Each sample was downsampled to 42,000 randomly selected UMIs before diversity metrics were calculated in VDJtools 1.2.1. For the top 3,000 clones of each sample pair, the repertoire overlap metrics D, R and F2 were calculated in VDJtools. Following TCRdb reprocessing, every CDR3 protein sequence forms one entry, and DNA is not provided. The V and J calls and clone size are TCRdb's, not the authors'. The data table for this sample lists over 10,000 distinct CDR3 sequences. The top ten clones comprise over 12% of the sample.

Recombination connected TRBV4-1 to TRBJ2-1; TCRdb's assignment of TRBD1 cannot be checked, as there is no DNA. The sequence came from a human donor in good health. The sequenced sample consisted of CD8+ T cells from PBMCs. The CDR3 loop reads CASSLQTQGIGDNEQFF.